The present T cell receptor (beta chain) was sequenced within a study of shared clonotypes between healthy human individuals. The study, taken as a whole, reports: Lower generation probabilities were found for non-shared clonotypes than for those shared by all four donors. Rarefaction showed sorted-subset sequencing was incomplete despite large depth.

Original methodology: ImmunoSEQ gave junction-only sequences without quality scores, so filtering differed. The method was immunoSEQ multiplex PCR; TCRdb's version includes in-frame clones alone and lacks a portion of them. V, J and clone size derive from that table, while D and trimming were established from the DNA sequence. The sample records 1.6 million or so clones, roughly 96% being singletons. Regarding this clone: Its antigen remains unidentified.

Trimming took off 4 bases at V and 5 bases at J, with 18 bases between the two ends. The CDR3 is 16 amino acids. Germline V gene lookup returns CDR1 PRHDT and CDR2 FYEKMQ (reference sequence). This chain joins TRBV13 and TRBJ2-4; D may be TRBD2 (5 bases). This sequence originates from a man aged 25-45 years in good health. Sequenced sample: naive CD4+ T cells sorted from blood. Sample subset: CD45RA+ positively selected. CDR3 DNA: TGTGCCAGCAGCTCTGCAACCGGGATTCGGGAAAACATTCAGTACTTC. Residues: CASSSATGIRENIQYF.